Shown below are 27 T cell receptor beta chains from a single sample sequenced in a study of shared clonotypes between healthy human individuals. TCRdb keeps only in-frame clones here, not all; method: immunoSEQ multiplex PCR. Of approximately 2.3 million clones listed, just over 90% are singletons. The sample consisted of naive CD4+ T cells from PBMCs. The subset denotes: CD45RA+ positively selected. The receptors shown here come from a man aged 18 to 35 in good health. Some clones in this sample may be carry-over from other donors' samples.

The chain carries TRBV5-6 and TRBJ1-1; D remains ambiguous. This CDR3 comprises 17 residues. In germline, CDR1 is SGHDT, CDR2 YYEEEE. V was pared by 4 bases and J by 1 base, with 20 bases between. In DNA, the CDR3 is TGTGCCAGCAGCCGCTTAGGGAATTTAGACCCGAACACTGAAGCTTTCTTT. Amino acid sequence: CASSRLGNLDPNTEAFF.

Points on this clone: Additional DNA sequences in this sample encode the identical CDR3. This sequence joins TRBV5-1 and TRBJ2-2; no clear D. Germline loops: CDR1 SGHRS, CDR2 YFSETQ. V lost 0 bases, J lost 2 bases, and 8 bases lay in between. This CDR3 is built from 15 residues. CDR3 residues: CASSLGGSNTGELFF. The DNA for the CDR3 is TGCGCCAGCAGCTTGGGGGGAAGTAACACCGGGGAGCTGTTTTTT.

The rearrangement links TRBV11-3 to TRBJ2-6; the D is unclear. The CDR3 is made up of 16 amino acids. V lost 5 bases, J lost 0 bases, and 11 bases lay in between. Germline V lookup: CDR1 SGHNT, CDR2 YENEEA. The CDR3 region is CASSPYKASGANVLTF. In DNA, the CDR3 is TGTGCCAGCAGCCCCTACAAAGCCTCTGGGGCCAACGTCCTGACTTTC.

V and J are TRBV5-8 and TRBJ1-1; D not certain. Germline CDR1 reads SGHTS; CDR2 reads YDEGEE. Trimming pared 2 bases from V and 1 base from J, leaving 3 bases between. CDR3 size: 12 residues. CDR3 nucleotides: TGTGCCAGCAGCTTCACGAACACTGAAGCTTTCTTT. Translating it yields CASSFTNTEAFF.

The chain carries TRBV5-5 and TRBJ1-1; the D gene is possibly TRBD1 (6 bases). V gave up 4 bases and J gave up 1 base, with 14 bases separating them. Germline CDR1 reads SGHKS; CDR2 reads YYEKEE (reference sequence). The CDR3 loop spans 15 amino acids. The CDR3 nucleotides read TGTGCCAGCAGCGGAGCGGCAGGGGCGAACACTGAAGCTTTCTTT. It translates to CASSGAAGANTEAFF.

The chain employs TRBV11-2 and TRBJ2-5, with no clear D. The ends were cut back, 2 bases at V and 5 bases at J, with 15 bases in the middle. Germline lookup yields CDR1 SGHAT and CDR2 FQNNGV. The CDR3 consists of 15 residues. For the CDR3, the DNA is TGTGCCAGCAGCTTAAATTACCAGGAATGGGAGACCCAGTACTTC. This encodes CASSLNYQEWETQYF.

Worth noting for this clone: The sample carries other DNA sequences with the same CDR3. This chain connects TRBV2 to TRBJ1-2; D unclear. The CDR3 is made up of 13 amino acids. The germline V gene has CDR1 SNHLY and CDR2 FYNNEI. Trimming stripped 6 bases from V and 4 bases from J, with 12 bases between. In DNA form, the CDR3 reads TGTGCCAGCAGAGCGGGCCAAGGCTATGGCTACACCTTC. This gives the protein CASRAGQGYGYTF.

The V and J genes are TRBV10-2 and TRBJ2-7; 7 nucleotides match TRBD2. The CDR3 is made up of 13 amino acids. Looked up from germline, CDR1 is WSHSY and CDR2 is SAAADI. The V gene end was trimmed by 7 bases and the J gene end by 7 bases; junction bases not matched to a gene: 10. The CDR3 region is CASTQDIAGEQYF. The CDR3 DNA is TGCGCCAGCACCCAAGACATAGCGGGTGAGCAGTACTTC.

The chain carries TRBV6-5 and TRBJ2-7; 9 bases are shared with TRBD1. The germline gives CDR1 MNHEY, CDR2 SVGAGI. This CDR3 comprises 13 residues. With V trimmed by 7 bases and J by 2 bases, 3 bases remained unmatched. The CDR3 nucleotides are TGTGCCAGCACACAGGGGGCTACCTACGAGCAGTACTTC. Translating it yields CASTQGATYEQYF.

This chain connects TRBV20-1 to TRBJ2-7; the D is unclear. The CDR3 runs 10 residues. CDR1 and CDR2 (germline): DFQATT, SNEGSKA (reference sequence). V was pared by 6 bases and J by 4 bases, with 7 bases between. The CDR3 here is CSAAKYEQYF. The DNA of the CDR3 is TGCAGTGCCGCTAAATACGAGCAGTACTTC.

This clone was seen once. The chain uses TRBV11-2 and TRBJ2-7; D possibly corresponds to TRBD1 (6 bases). Between the trimmed V and J ends, which lost 4 bases and 1 base, there was a span of 11 bases. Germline lookup yields CDR1 SGHAT and CDR2 FQNNGV. This CDR3 is built from 14 residues. CDR3 in amino acids: CASSSPRGSYEQYF. The CDR3 DNA reads TGTGCCAGCAGCTCGCCCAGGGGTTCCTACGAGCAGTACTTC.

Only one count was recorded for this clone. This chain uses TRBV27 with TRBJ2-1; 7 bases are a match to TRBD1. The germline V gene has CDR1 MNHEY and CDR2 SMNVEV (reference sequence). CDR3 length: 16 amino acids. V dropped 6 bases and J dropped 8; count of bases not matched to a gene: 16. The DNA of the CDR3 is TGTGCCAGCAGGGGTCTGGGGACAGAACCTTGGGATGAGCAGTTCTTC. Its translation is CASRGLGTEPWDEQFF.

V is TRBV5-4 and J is TRBJ2-3; D gene ambiguous. Between the trimmed V and J ends, which lost 0 bases and 2 bases, there was a span of 7 bases. This CDR3 contains 14 residues. CDR1 is SGHNT and CDR2 is YYREEE in the germline V gene (reference sequence). This CDR3 is CASSLARHTDTQYF. The CDR3, as DNA: TGTGCCAGCAGCTTGGCGCGGCACACAGATACGCAGTATTTT. Complete variable domain (other parts from reference TRBV5-4 and TRBJ2-3): ETGVTQSPTHLIKTRGQQVTLRCSSQSGHNTVSWYQQALGQGPQFIFQYYREEENGRGNFPPRFSGLQFPNYSSELNVNALELDDSALYLCASSLARHTDTQYFGPGTRLTVL.

V is TRBV28 and J is TRBJ2-5; 14 bases fit TRBD2. This CDR3 is 15 amino acids long. J was trimmed by 5 bases and V by 5 bases; bases with no gene match: 4. Germline V gives CDR1 MDHEN, CDR2 SYDVKM. DNA for the CDR3: TGTGCCAGCAGTCCCCGGACTAGCGGGGGGGAGACCCAGTACTTC. Protein sequence: CASSPRTSGGETQYF.

V is TRBV5-1 and J is TRBJ2-1; no reliable D call. Trimming took off 2 bases at V and 15 bases at J, with 18 bases between the two ends. CDR1 is SGHRS and CDR2 is YFSETQ in the germline V gene. The CDR3 totals 13 residues. CDR3 in amino acids: CASSFTTPTFLFF. The CDR3, as DNA: TGCGCCAGCAGCTTTACAACCCCCACCTTCCTGTTCTTC. Full variable domain (missing parts from reference TRBV5-1 and TRBJ2-1): KAGVTQTPRYLIKTRGQQVTLSCSPISGHRSVSWYQQTPGQGLQFLFEYFSETQRNKGNFPGRFSGRQFSNSRSEMNVSTLELGDSALYLCASSFTTPTFLFFGPGTRLTVL.

This chain links TRBV30 with TRBJ1-1; 7 nucleotides agree with TRBD1. The junction had 13 bases not matched to a gene; V was cut back by 8 bases and J by 1 base. Germline V gene data show CDR1 as GTSNPN and CDR2 as SVGIG (reference sequence). This CDR3 has 15 amino acids. CDR3 in DNA: TGTGCCGGGGCGGGCAGGGGGGCTCCGAACACTGAAGCTTTCTTT. Its translation is CAGAGRGAPNTEAFF. Variable domain in full (rest from reference TRBV30 and TRBJ1-1): SQTIHQWPATLVQPVGSPLSLECTVEGTSNPNLYWYRQAAGRGLQLLFYSVGIGQISSEVPQNLSASRPQDRQFILSSKKLLLSDSGFYLCAGAGRGAPNTEAFFGQGTRLTVV.

V usage is TRBV5-4 and J usage is TRBJ2-4; D is perhaps TRBD2 (6 bases). Germline CDR1 and CDR2: SGHNT and YYREEE (reference sequence). V lost 4 bases, J lost 8 bases, and 16 bases lay in between. The CDR3 totals 14 residues. The CDR3 region has the DNA TGTGCCAGCAGCGTGGGCGGGGCTGAGGACATTCAGTACTTC. Its protein product is CASSVGGAEDIQYF.

J is TRBJ2-4 and V is TRBV11-1, with D possibly being TRBD2 (6 bases). Trimming left V 6 bases short and J 0 bases short, with 21 bases between. CDR3 length equals 18 residues. The germline gives CDR1 SGHAT, CDR2 FQDESV (reference sequence). CDR3: CASSLTAGTLLAKNIQYF. CDR3 coding DNA: TGTGCCAGCAGTTTGACGGCAGGGACTCTACTAGCCAAAAACATTCAGTACTTC.

The chain links TRBV9 to TRBJ2-7, with 10 bases fitting TRBD1. The CDR3 is 15 residues long. CDR1 and CDR2 from the germline V gene are SGDLS and YYNGEE. Trimming at V came to 5 bases and at J to 3 bases, leaving 8 bases not matched to a gene. The CDR3 DNA reads TGTGCCAGCAGTTTCGGGGACAGGGGTTACTACGAGCAGTACTTC. It yields the protein CASSFGDRGYYEQYF.

With respect to this clone: The sample holds other DNA sequences that translate to the same CDR3. The chain employs TRBV7-6 and TRBJ2-5; D is undetermined. The germline CDR1 and CDR2 sequences are SGHVS and FNYEAQ. Between the trimmed V and J ends, which lost 5 bases and 5 bases, there was a span of 9 bases. The CDR3 totals 12 residues. The CDR3 coding sequence is TGTGCCAGCAGCCCCTCCCAGGAGACCCAGTACTTC. This gives the protein CASSPSQETQYF.

Concerning this clone: The same CDR3 can be traced to other DNA sequences in this sample. This chain joins TRBV7-3 and TRBJ2-7; D is perhaps TRBD2 (5 bases). V lost 2 bases, J lost 7 bases, and 9 bases lay in between. The CDR3 is 12 residues long. Germline V gene sequence: CDR1 SGHTA, CDR2 FQGTGA. The CDR3 loop is CASSLSRGEQYF. CDR3 coding DNA: TGTGCCAGCAGCTTATCTAGAGGGGAGCAGTACTTC.

The CDR3 spells CASSGPTDTQYF. The CDR3 DNA sequence: TGTGCCAGCAGTGGGCCCACAGATACGCAGTATTTT. The rearrangement links TRBV6-1 to TRBJ2-3; no definite D call. The CDR3 is made up of 12 amino acids. V gave up 4 bases and J gave up 2 bases, with 4 bases separating them. Germline lookup yields CDR1 MNHNS and CDR2 SASEGT.

The chain joins TRBV28 to TRBJ1-5, with TRBD1 matching 11 bases. The CDR3 is 16 residues long. Germline V gene data show CDR1 as MDHEN and CDR2 as SYDVKM. V lost 5 bases, J lost 5 bases, and 8 bases stayed unmatched. The CDR3 spells CASSPPGTGGYQPQHF. As DNA, the CDR3 is TGTGCCAGCAGTCCCCCGGGGACAGGGGGTTATCAGCCCCAGCATTTT.

The chain combines TRBV28 with TRBJ1-5; weak D call: TRBD1 (5 bases). This CDR3 has 16 amino acids. In germline, CDR1 is MDHEN, CDR2 SYDVKM. V was shortened by 5 bases and J by 2 bases, with 16 bases between the two germline ends. CDR3: CASSQIDSAGNQPQHF. The CDR3 DNA reads TGTGCCAGCAGTCAAATCGACAGTGCCGGCAATCAGCCCCAGCATTTT.

Of note for this clone: The same CDR3 arises from other DNA sequences in this sample as well. This chain connects TRBV7-2 to TRBJ2-1; no clear D gene. The V end was cut by 5 bases, the J end by 1 base, with 6 bases between. Germline V gives CDR1 SGHTA, CDR2 FQGNSA. The CDR3 consists of 13 residues. This CDR3 reads CASSLGSYNEQFF. The CDR3 bases are TGTGCCAGCAGCCTTGGTTCCTACAATGAGCAGTTCTTC.

To note about this clone: This CDR3 is also generated by other DNA sequences in the sample. The chain uses TRBV5-1 and TRBJ2-1; TRBD2 aligns across 7 bases. With V trimmed by 0 bases and J by 1 base, 1 base remained unmatched. The CDR3 is made up of 15 amino acids. Germline V gives CDR1 SGHRS, CDR2 YFSETQ. The CDR3 is CASSLGSGSYNEQFF. Here the CDR3 DNA reads TGCGCCAGCAGCTTGGGTAGCGGGTCCTACAATGAGCAGTTCTTC.

The rearrangement joins TRBV19 to TRBJ1-2; no definite D call. From germline, CDR1 is LNHDA and CDR2 SQIVND (reference sequence). The CDR3 is 14 amino acids. V lost 6 bases to trimming and J lost 1 base, with 12 bases between them. The CDR3 DNA sequence: TGTGCCAGTAGGTCAACGGACGGTAACTATGGCTACACCTTC. Protein: CASRSTDGNYGYTF.